This T cell receptor beta chain was recorded in a study of T cell responses to AZD1222 COVID-19 vaccine (dated by TCRdb to the early 2020s). About the investigation overall: TCR sequencing covered some 240 trial participants: 200 to 220 given two doses of AZD1222 and 26 given two doses of MenACWY control vaccine. Trial participants were enrolled by age into subgroups of 18-55, 56-69 and 70-plus years, and roughly 150, 30 and 60 TCR-sequenced participants, respectively, were included in these subgroups. The full study reports these points: Because no day 14 peak-response samples were available, the repertoires could be characterized only after the peak T cell response. In the small 56-69-year group, the increase in depth fell short of significance, most likely because of low power. The whole spike protein was spanned by vaccine-associated CD4 TCRs, and dominant responses were seen in regions 160-218 and 743-854. Nearly half of unique spike-specific TCRs reportedly recognized epitopes outside regions mutated in the B.1.351 and B.1.1.7 variants. A significant rise in spike-specific TCR breadth and depth was observed after two AZD1222 doses relative to day 0 and relative to MenACWY recipients. Conclusions about previously exposed vaccinees are limited, since just five to seven AZD1222 recipients were seropositive for SARS-CoV-2 at baseline. Most participants were white British and females outnumbered males, and the authors suggested that clonal diversity may have been underestimated.

This clone was found once. Its antigen is still unknown. Within one base of it there is no much larger clone, and no base qualities were kept. The germline V end is reduced by 6 bases and the J end by 7 bases; junction bases left unmatched: 5. Taken from cysteine to phenylalanine, the CDR3 has 13 residues. Only the CDR3 region is kept as DNA, spanning 39 bases read in frame from base 1. Taken from the germline V gene, the CDR1 and CDR2 loops are SQVTM and ANQGSEA. Per the publication, the time point label means: about 28 days (+/-7) after the second vaccine dose. AZD1222 recipients whose second dose came at about 4 weeks and those whose second dose came at about 12 weeks were combined into one group, since spike-specific TCR depth and breadth did not differ between the two schedules. The vaccinee samples were drawn from two UK trials, COV001 and COV002, one of which was a single-blind randomized controlled phase 2/3 trial testing AZD1222 (ChAdOx1 nCoV-19) in healthy adults. For TCRbeta chain sequencing, PBMC samples were collected from trial participants at day 0 and at day 28 after the second dose.

The CDR3 regions of human TCRbeta chains were analyzed by immunosequencing. The authors processed their data as follows. TCRs in the repertoires were matched against a reference library of SARS-CoV-2-specific TCRs that had been generated with the MIRA antigen-specificity platform. Breadth was defined as the fraction of unique TCRs that were SARS-CoV-2-associated. Depth was defined as the fraction of total T cells that were SARS-CoV-2-associated. Using the MIRA data, each spike-specific TCR was assigned both to the spike region to which the TCR was reactive and to a CD4 or CD8 class. Log10-transformed breadth and depth values were compared by one-way ANOVA with Sidak's multiple comparisons tests. The source is immuneACCESS, and TCRdb retained only in-frame sequences with V and J called. Part of the clones is not carried over; for the studies checked, unresolved V genes explain less than half of this, and the remainder is unexplained. V and J calls and clone size are given by that table; D and trimming were obtained from the DNA. Recorded for this sample are under 100,000 clones; approximately 89% of them occurred a single time. The ten largest account for approximately 5.3% of the sample.

Material: peripheral blood, obtained 28 days after the second AZD1222 dose. This clonotype originated in an adult who received the AZD1222 COVID-19 vaccine. The chain is assembled from TRBV29-1 and TRBJ1-4, with 10 junctional bases fitting TRBD1. CDR3 loop: CSVADRGREKLFF. The DNA is TGCAGCGTCGCAGACAGGGGGCGTGAAAAACTGTTTTTT.